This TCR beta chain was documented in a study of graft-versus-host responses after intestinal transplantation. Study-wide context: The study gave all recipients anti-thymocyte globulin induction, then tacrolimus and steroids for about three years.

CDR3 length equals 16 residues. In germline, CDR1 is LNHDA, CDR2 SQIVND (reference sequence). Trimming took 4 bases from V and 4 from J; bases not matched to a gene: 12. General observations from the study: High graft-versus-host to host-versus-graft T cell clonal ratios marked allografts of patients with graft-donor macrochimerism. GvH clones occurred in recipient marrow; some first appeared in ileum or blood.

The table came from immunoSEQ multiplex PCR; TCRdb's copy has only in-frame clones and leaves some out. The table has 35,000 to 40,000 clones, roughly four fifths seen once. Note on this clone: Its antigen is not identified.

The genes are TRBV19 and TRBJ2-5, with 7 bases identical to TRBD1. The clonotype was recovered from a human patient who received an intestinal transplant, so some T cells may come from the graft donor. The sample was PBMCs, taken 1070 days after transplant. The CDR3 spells CASSKLPGTAGETQYF. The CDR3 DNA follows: TGTGCCAGTAGTAAACTCCCCGGGACAGCCGGAGAGACCCAGTACTTC. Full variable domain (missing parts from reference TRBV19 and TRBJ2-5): DGGITQSPKYLFRKEGQNVTLSCEQNLNHDAMYWYRQDPGQGLRLIYYSQIVNDFQKGDIAEGYSVSREKKESFPLTVTSAQKNPTAFYLCASSKLPGTAGETQYFGPGTRLLVL.